This T cell receptor beta chain was captured by sequencing in a study of blood T cell repertoires in COVID-19. J lost 0 bases, V lost 4 bases, and 3 bases had no gene match. Germline values: CDR1 SGDLS, CDR2 YYNGEE. This CDR3 comprises 15 residues. Repertoires were generated with immunoSEQ multiplex PCR, while TCRdb's copy carries only in-frame clones and drops some. The table lists around 400,000 clones, about 90% of them singletons. The chain links TRBV9 to TRBJ2-1; TRBD2 matches 8 bases. The sample consisted of peripheral blood. The source of this sequence is a young woman with COVID-19, enrolled during active disease. CDR3 in amino acids: CASSSSGSSYNEQFF. CDR3 DNA sequence: TGTGCCAGCAGCTCCAGCGGGAGCTCCTACAATGAGCAGTTCTTC.